Given below is one T cell receptor (beta chain) in context. The specificity of this receptor is unknown. No quality values exist for individual bases; no much larger clone is one base distant. From the cysteine up to the phenylalanine, the CDR3 has a length of 13 residues. Of all the DNA, just the CDR3 is kept, 39 bases in frame from base 1. The CDR1 and CDR2 encoded by the germline V gene are ENHRY and SYGVKD. The junction shows trimming of 7 bases on V and 6 bases on J, and the gene matches do not reach 8 bases of it. These data belong to a study of blood T cells in healthy people across ages (dated by TCRdb to 2014 to 2015). With regard to the full study: In model experiments, template switching captured about one uniquely barcoded TCR beta cDNA molecule for every two T cells. The donors were divided into four age groups: young (average about 16 years), middle-aged (approximately 39), aged (roughly 60) and long-lived (about 80). The study analyzed two additional independent replicas of 1 million unique cDNA reads from the same blood draw for two donors, one aged 18 to 30 and one aged 80 or older. Age-related changes in TCR beta repertoire diversity were measured in the study by deep sequencing normalized with unique cDNA molecular identifiers. To avoid experimental bias, donors of different ages were distributed randomly across sequencing lanes. Overall study outcomes, separate from this receptor: Since profiling was done on bulk unsorted PBMCs, naive and antigen-experienced compartments could not be conclusively compared. Compared with the aged group, more naive CD4+ T cells, fewer expanded clones and increased TCR diversity were shown by the long-lived group, suggesting age selection. Estimates of total diversity based on one million sequenced T cells were considered lower bounds and underestimates. The percentage of naive T cells measured by flow cytometry correlated strongly with observed TCR beta diversity. As age increased, observed TCR beta diversity per million T cells dropped in a roughly linear way, and a significant reduction was already evident by age 40. Donor CMV infection status was unknown, potentially confounding age-related changes in expanded clonotypes.

The donors were 40 or so Caucasian individuals from Russia, aged roughly 6 to 100 years, who were systemically healthy. Each donor gave 8.5 to 10 milliliters of peripheral blood, collected into EDTA-treated Vacutainer tubes. Ficoll-Paque density-gradient centrifugation was used to isolate PBMCs, with at least 6.5 million obtained per sample. Total RNA, at least 6 micrograms per sample, was extracted from PBMCs with Trizol reagent. Naive CD45RAhigh/CD27high T cell percentages were measured by flow cytometry on a PBMC aliquot from every donor. The library was generated by 5' RACE. These reads were obtained on an Illumina HiSeq 2500. A second roughly 6 to 12 cycle PCR used a sample-barcoded 5' primer and a J-beta primer mix. A unique molecular identifier was introduced onto each TCR beta cDNA molecule by a template-switch 5' adaptor carrying 12 random nucleotides. Each sample yielded at least 2.5 million CDR3-containing paired-end reads. First-strand cDNA synthesis was performed from all RNA using the Mint cDNA synthesis kit, with priming by a TRBC-specific oligonucleotide. Following uracil-DNA glycosylase treatment, a first 18-cycle PCR with universal primers M1SS and BC2_uni_R was performed on all cDNA. On the study's bioinformatics: Normalization of each sample was performed by random selection of 1 million high-quality reads, each carrying a distinct molecular identifier. Reads sharing molecular identifiers were discarded rather than binned into consensus sequences. MiTCR, set to a Q25 quality threshold and the strictest error-elimination algorithm, was used for CDR3 identification, clonotype clustering and error correction. A nonparametric unseen species model with Euler transformation was used to estimate lower-bound total TCR beta diversity. TCRdb took the public reads, trimmed them with fastp at Q25, ran MiXCR for clone calling and kept in-frame beta chains. Every distinct CDR3 protein forms one entry, paired with its most common genes and DNA. The V and J calls come from TCRdb's annotation, not from the publication. The sample has hundreds of thousands of distinct CDR3 sequences on record, nearly 60% of them singletons. Approximately 21% of the sample is in the top ten clones.

The chain was built from TRBV10-3 and TRBJ1-2; the junction holds 7 bases that match TRBD1. The sequence was obtained from a man aged 25 to 40 in good health. The sample comprised blood. The DNA sequence follows: TGTGCCATCAACCGAAACACAGGGGATGGCTACACCTTC. The translation is CAINRNTGDGYTF.